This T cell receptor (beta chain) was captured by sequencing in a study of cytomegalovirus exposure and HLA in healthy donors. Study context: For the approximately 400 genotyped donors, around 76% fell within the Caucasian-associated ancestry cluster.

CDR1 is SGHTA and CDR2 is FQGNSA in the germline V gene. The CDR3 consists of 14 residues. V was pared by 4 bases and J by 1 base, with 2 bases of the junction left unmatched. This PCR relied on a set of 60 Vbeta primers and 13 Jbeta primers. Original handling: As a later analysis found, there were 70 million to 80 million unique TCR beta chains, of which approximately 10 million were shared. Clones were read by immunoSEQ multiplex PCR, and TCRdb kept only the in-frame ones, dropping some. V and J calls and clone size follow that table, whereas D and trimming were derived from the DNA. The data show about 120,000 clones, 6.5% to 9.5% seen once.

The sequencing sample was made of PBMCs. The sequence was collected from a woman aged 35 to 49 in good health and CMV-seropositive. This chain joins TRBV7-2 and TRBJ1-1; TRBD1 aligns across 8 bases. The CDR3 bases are TGTGCCAGCAGCTCGGGACAGGAGAACACTGAAGCTTTCTTT. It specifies CASSSGQENTEAFF.